This section outlines one TCR beta chain sequence together with its context. The antigen is undetermined. Original methodology: Variation in CDR3 across clinicopathological groups served as the basis for constructing a distant-metastasis classifier in papillary thyroid cancer. MiXCR re-clonotyped the PCR reads for TCRdb. TCRdb's processing, not the authors', yielded these V and J calls. Of tens of thousands of clones in the sample, around a fifth were seen once. The CDR3 is 16 amino acids. Germline V lookup: CDR1 SNHLY, CDR2 FYNNEI. Deletions cut 4 bases from V and 9 bases from J, with 19 bases between. This sample stems from a study of metastatic and nonmetastatic thyroid tumors. Whole-study context: A comparison of repertoires was made across blood and tumor or nodule tissue from malignant and benign thyroid patients. Study-wide results and caveats: In blood and tumor, TCR beta diversity was reportedly significantly higher in malignant thyroid tumors than in benign nodules.

Until they underwent thyroid surgery, no patient had received any treatment. The sequenced sample was blood. V and J are TRBV2 and TRBJ1-6; possibly TRBD1 for D (6 bases). The TCR was taken from a male donor with papillary thyroid cancer or a benign thyroid nodule (not recorded which). Some clones in this sample may be carry-over from other donors' samples. CDR3 loop: CASSVQGIFRGSPLHF. The CDR3 region has the DNA TGTGCCAGCAGTGTACAGGGTATCTTTAGGGGTTCACCCCTCCACTTT.